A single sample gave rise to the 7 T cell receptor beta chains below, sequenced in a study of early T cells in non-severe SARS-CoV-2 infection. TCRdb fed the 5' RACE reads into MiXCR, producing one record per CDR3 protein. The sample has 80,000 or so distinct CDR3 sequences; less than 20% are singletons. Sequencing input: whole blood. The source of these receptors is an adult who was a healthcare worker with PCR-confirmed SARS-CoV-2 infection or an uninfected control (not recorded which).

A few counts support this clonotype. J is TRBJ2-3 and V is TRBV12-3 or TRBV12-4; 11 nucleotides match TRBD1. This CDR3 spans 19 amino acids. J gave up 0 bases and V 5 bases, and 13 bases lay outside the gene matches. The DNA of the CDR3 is TGTGCCAGCAGTCCTACAGGACGGGACAGGGGGACTAGCACAGATACGCAGTATTTT. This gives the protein CASSPTGRDRGTSTDTQYF.

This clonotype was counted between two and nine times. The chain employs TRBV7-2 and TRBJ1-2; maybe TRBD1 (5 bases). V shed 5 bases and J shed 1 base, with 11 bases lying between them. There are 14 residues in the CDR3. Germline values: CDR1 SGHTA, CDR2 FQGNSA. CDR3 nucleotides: TGTGCCAGCAGCCGGGACGGCCATAACTATGGCTACACCTTC. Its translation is CASSRDGHNYGYTF.

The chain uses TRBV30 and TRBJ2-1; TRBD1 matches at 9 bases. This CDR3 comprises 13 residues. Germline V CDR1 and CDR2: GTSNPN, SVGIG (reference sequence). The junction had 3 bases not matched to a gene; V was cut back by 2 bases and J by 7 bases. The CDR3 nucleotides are TGTGCCTGGAGTATGGGGACAGGGAATGAGCAGTTCTTC. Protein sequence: CAWSMGTGNEQFF.

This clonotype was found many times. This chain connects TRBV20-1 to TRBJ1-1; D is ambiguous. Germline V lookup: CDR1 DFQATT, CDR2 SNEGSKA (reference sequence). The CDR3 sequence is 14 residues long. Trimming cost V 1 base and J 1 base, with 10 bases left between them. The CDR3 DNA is TGCAGTGCTAGAGTTCCACGGGGGAACACTGAAGCTTTCTTT. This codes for CSARVPRGNTEAFF.

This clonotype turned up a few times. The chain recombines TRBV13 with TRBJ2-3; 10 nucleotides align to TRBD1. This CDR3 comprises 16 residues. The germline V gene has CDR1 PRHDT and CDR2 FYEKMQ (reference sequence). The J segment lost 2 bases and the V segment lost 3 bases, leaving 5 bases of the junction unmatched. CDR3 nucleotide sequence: TGTGCCAGCAGCTTGCCGGGACAGGGGATCACAGATACGCAGTATTTT. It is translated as CASSLPGQGITDTQYF.

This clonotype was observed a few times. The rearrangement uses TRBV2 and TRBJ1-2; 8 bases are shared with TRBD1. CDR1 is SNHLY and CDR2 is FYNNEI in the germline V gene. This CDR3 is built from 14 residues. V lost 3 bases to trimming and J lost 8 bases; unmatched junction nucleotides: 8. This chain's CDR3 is CASSDRQGAEGYTF. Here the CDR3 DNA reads TGTGCCAGCAGTGATCGGCAGGGGGCGGAGGGCTACACCTTC.

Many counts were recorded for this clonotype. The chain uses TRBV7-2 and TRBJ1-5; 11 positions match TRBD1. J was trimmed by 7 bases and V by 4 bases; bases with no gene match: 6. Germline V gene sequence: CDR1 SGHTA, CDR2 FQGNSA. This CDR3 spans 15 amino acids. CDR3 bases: TGTGCCAGCAGCTCGGGACAGGGGGGTATCCAGCCCCAGCATTTT. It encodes CASSSGQGGIQPQHF.